This T cell receptor (beta chain) was sequenced for a study of regulatory T cells in long-lasting Graves disease. Across the whole study: Antithyroid drug use was under 3 months in newly diagnosed Graves' patients.

This clonotype occurred many times. Its antigen is not identified. Building of the TCR beta libraries involved iRepertoire HTBI primers and Arm-PCR of CDR3 regions. TCRdb reprocessed the multiplex PCR reads via MiXCR and lists one record per CDR3 protein. The sample carries about 240,000 distinct CDR3 sequences, 20% recorded once. Regarding the study as a whole: Segments TRBV28, TRBJ1-2 and TRBJ2-5 showed preferential usage in persistent disease. It was peripheral blood alone, not thyroid tissue, that was studied.

Time point meaning: newly diagnosed GD, antithyroid drugs for less than 3 months. After RNA was extracted from PBMCs, the TCR library was made from it. Graves' disease diagnoses used American Thyroid Association guidelines. Germline trimming cut 2 bases from V and 7 bases from J; bases unmatched to any gene: 5. CDR1 and CDR2 (germline): SGHRS, YFSETQ. The CDR3 runs 15 residues. The sequencing used peripheral blood mononuclear cells (PBMCs), collected at new diagnosis, from a patient treated with antithyroid drugs. J is TRBJ2-1 and V is TRBV5-1; 11 bases agree with TRBD1. The sequence was collected from a female donor with Graves disease. This CDR3 is CASSFRTGGLNEQFF. For the CDR3, the DNA is TGCGCCAGCAGCTTTAGGACAGGGGGCCTTAATGAGCAGTTCTTC.